This T cell receptor (beta chain) was identified during a study of TIL therapy for anti-PD-1-resistant metastatic lung cancer. The libraries were made with immunoSEQ v3. Each library reached roughly 1.9 million read pairs, or about 5-6 million at deep level. Sequenced by immunoSEQ multiplex PCR; TCRdb stores in-frame clones only, minus some. There are 45,000 to 75,000 clones in the sample; roughly 66% occur only once, and over 6.5% lies in the top ten. Specified time point: pre-treatment sample, taken before nivolumab and TIL therapy. The CDR3 is 15 residues long. V lost 2 bases and J lost 4; bases outside the gene matches: 5. The V gene's germline CDR1 is MNHEY and CDR2 SVGAGI.

The source was blood, collected at baseline. The TCR originated in a person between 25 and 79 years old with non-small cell lung cancer. This chain links TRBV6-5 with TRBJ2-7; TRBD2 matches 10 bases. The CDR3 DNA is TGTGCCAGCAGTTACACGACTAGCGGGCGTTACGAGCAGTACTTC. It specifies CASSYTTSGRYEQYF.